These 18 T cell receptor beta chains were sequenced from one sample in a study of cytomegalovirus exposure and HLA in healthy donors (dated by TCRdb to about 2017). The library was built by means of the immunoSEQ multiplex PCR assay. TCRdb stores this immuneACCESS table with in-frame sequences only. Part of the clones is absent; in the studies checked, under half of the shortfall reflects unresolved V genes, and no reason is known for the rest. This sample has fewer than 400,000 clones in its table, and more than 80% of those were observed once. About 0.91% of the sample lies in the top ten. The sample was PBMCs. The receptors originated from a woman aged 18-29 years in good health and CMV-seronegative.

Remarks on this clone: One junction end disagrees with the germline gene, perhaps due to a read error. The chain joins TRBV6-1 to TRBJ1-4, with unresolved D. Germline loops: CDR1 MNHNS, CDR2 SASEGT. The CDR3 spans 11 residues. The CDR3 sequence: CASSNQLGRVF. The DNA for the CDR3 is TGTGCCAGCAGTAACCAACTAGGGCGAGTTTTT.

This sequence joins TRBV29-1 and TRBJ2-1, with 10 bases aligning to TRBD2. With 2 bases clipped from V and 5 bases from J, the junction kept 12 bases outside the gene matches. This CDR3 is 17 amino acids long. Germline V gene data show CDR1 as SQVTM and CDR2 as ANQGSEA. The CDR3 loop reads CSVEKFFRTSGNNEQFF. Written as DNA, the CDR3 is TGCAGCGTTGAAAAGTTCTTTAGGACTAGCGGAAACAATGAGCAGTTCTTC.

This clone appeared once. This chain uses TRBV28 with TRBJ2-2, with 9 bases identical to TRBD1. J gave up 1 base and V 10 bases, and 13 bases lay outside the gene matches. The CDR3 has 17 residues. Per germline, CDR1 MDHEN and CDR2 SYDVKM. In DNA form, the CDR3 reads TGTGCCACCTGGCCGATAGGGACAGGGCTGAACACCGGGGAGCTGTTTTTT. It specifies CATWPIGTGLNTGELFF.

J is TRBJ2-1 and V is TRBV18; 13 bases match TRBD2. With V trimmed by 4 bases and J by 8 bases, 5 bases remained unmatched. The CDR3 consists of 15 residues. CDR1 and CDR2 from the germline V gene are KGHSH and LQKENI. The CDR3 nucleotides read TGTGCCAGCTCACAAGGACTAGCGGGAGTGGATGAGCAGTTCTTC. Its protein product is CASSQGLAGVDEQFF.

This chain joins TRBV7-3 and TRBJ2-1, with 9 bases identical to TRBD1. In germline, CDR1 is SGHTA, CDR2 FQGTGA. J lost 8 bases, V lost 1 base, and 9 bases had no gene match. The CDR3 loop spans 16 amino acids. CDR3 nucleotides: TGTGCCAGCAGCTTAAGCCCGACAGGGGGAGGGTATGAGCAGTTCTTC. It translates to CASSLSPTGGGYEQFF.

The chain uses TRBV5-4 and TRBJ2-1; the match to TRBD1 covers 9 bases. The CDR3 is 15 residues long. Trimming at V came to 0 bases and at J to 5 bases, leaving 3 bases not matched to a gene. Germline CDR1 is SGHNT and CDR2 is YYREEE (reference sequence). Written as DNA, the CDR3 is TGTGCCAGCAGCTTGGACAGGGGGCTGAACAATGAGCAGTTCTTC. This sequence encodes CASSLDRGLNNEQFF. The entire variable domain, with the rest obtained from reference TRBV5-4 and TRBJ2-1, is as follows: ETGVTQSPTHLIKTRGQQVTLRCSSQSGHNTVSWYQQALGQGPQFIFQYYREEENGRGNFPPRFSGLQFPNYSSELNVNALELDDSALYLCASSLDRGLNNEQFFGPGTRLTVL.

The chain has TRBV18 and TRBJ2-7, with D tentatively TRBD1 (7 bases). The CDR3 totals 15 residues. Germline CDR1 reads KGHSH; CDR2 reads LQKENI. V lost 2 bases to trimming and J lost 2 bases, with 13 bases between them. The CDR3 region has the DNA TGTGCCAGCTCACCAGCGGCAGGGGGGACCTACGAGCAGTACTTC. Protein: CASSPAAGGTYEQYF.

The chain couples TRBV2 to TRBJ2-7, with a tentative D call TRBD2 (6 bases). Per the germline V gene, CDR1 is SNHLY and CDR2 is FYNNEI. The V end lost 6 bases, the J end lost 6 bases, and 18 bases lay between the germline ends. The CDR3 is 14 amino acids. CDR3 in amino acids: CASRADGGDGEQYF. Written as DNA, the CDR3 is TGTGCCAGCAGAGCGGACGGAGGGGATGGCGAGCAGTACTTC. The full variable domain, with the rest looked up from reference TRBV2 and TRBJ2-7, is EPEVTQTPSHQVTQMGQEVILRCVPISNHLYFYWYRQILGQKVEFLVSFYNNEISEKSEIFDDQFSVERPDGSNFTLKIRSTKLEDSAMYFCASRADGGDGEQYFGPGTRLTVT.

The V gene is TRBV5-1, the J gene TRBJ2-7, with TRBD2 identical over 7 bases. The junction had 15 bases not matched to a gene; V was cut back by 0 bases and J by 3 bases. The CDR3 is 18 residues long. The germline V gene has CDR1 SGHRS and CDR2 YFSETQ. The CDR3 DNA follows: TGCGCCAGCAGCTTGGGGGGGAGGTCGGGAGGCCATATCTACGAGCAGTACTTC. Translation gives CASSLGGRSGGHIYEQYF.

DNA of the CDR3: TGTGCCAGCAGCTTGACAGGGGGCCCCGGGAGGTATGGCTACACCTTC. Translating gives CASSLTGGPGRYGYTF. This chain links TRBV7-3 with TRBJ1-2; TRBD1 matches at 10 bases. Germline CDR1 reads SGHTA; CDR2 reads FQGTGA. The length of the CDR3 is 16 residues. The J segment lost 5 bases and the V segment lost 3 bases, leaving 9 bases of the junction unmatched. The variable domain in full, completed from reference TRBV7-3 and TRBJ1-2, reads GAGVSQTPSNKVTEKGKYVELRCDPISGHTALYWYRQSLGQGPEFLIYFQGTGAADDSGLPNDRFFAVRPEGSVSTLKIQRTERGDSAVYLCASSLTGGPGRYGYTFGSGTRLTVV.

The chain employs TRBV19 and TRBJ2-7, with 9 bases lining up with TRBD1. CDR3 size: 14 residues. Germline-derived CDR1 and CDR2 are LNHDA and SQIVND (reference sequence). The trim removed 7 bases at V and 5 bases at J, leaving 9 bases unmatched. This CDR3 reads CASTKTQGADEQYF. The CDR3 nucleotides read TGTGCCAGTACTAAAACACAGGGGGCGGACGAGCAGTACTTC. The full variable domain, rest sourced from reference TRBV19 and TRBJ2-7, is DGGITQSPKYLFRKEGQNVTLSCEQNLNHDAMYWYRQDPGQGLRLIYYSQIVNDFQKGDIAEGYSVSREKKESFPLTVTSAQKNPTAFYLCASTKTQGADEQYFGPGTRLTVT.

The CDR3 DNA is TGCGCCAGCAGCCACGGACAGGATCGAGCTAACTATGGCTACACCTTC. This encodes CASSHGQDRANYGYTF. The rearrangement links TRBV5-1 to TRBJ1-2; 7 bases agree with TRBD1. The CDR3 spans 16 residues. With 4 bases clipped from V and 0 bases from J, the junction kept 9 bases outside the gene matches. Per germline, CDR1 SGHRS and CDR2 YFSETQ.

The V gene is TRBV18, the J gene TRBJ2-2; TRBD2 matches 10 bases. CDR1 and CDR2 (germline): KGHSH, LQKENI. CDR3 length: 19 residues. V lost 0 bases, J lost 4 bases, and 11 bases stayed unmatched. The CDR3 loop reads CASSPPLGLADRATGELFF. In nucleotides, the CDR3 is TGTGCCAGCTCACCACCGCTTGGACTAGCGGACCGAGCCACCGGGGAGCTGTTTTTT.

The chain has TRBV27 and TRBJ2-5, with 7 bases lining up with TRBD1. CDR1 and CDR2 (germline): MNHEY, SMNVEV (reference sequence). V shed 6 bases and J 3 bases; nucleotides not matched to a gene: 10. The CDR3 spans 15 residues. CDR3 in amino acids: CASSRAAGGEETQYF. Here the CDR3 DNA reads TGTGCCAGCAGCCGAGCGGCAGGGGGTGAAGAGACCCAGTACTTC.

V gene TRBV7-2 combines with J gene TRBJ2-3, with 10 positions matching TRBD1. The CDR3 is made up of 16 amino acids. CDR1 is SGHTA and CDR2 is FQGNSA in the germline V gene. V was pared by 4 bases and J by 2 bases, with 6 bases of the junction left unmatched. CDR3 DNA: TGTGCCAGCAGCTCTCGGACAGGGGGATTCACAGATACGCAGTATTTT. Residues: CASSSRTGGFTDTQYF.

This chain joins TRBV15 and TRBJ2-3; 13 bases map to TRBD2. The CDR3 is 17 residues long. J gave up 4 bases and V 2 bases, and 6 bases lay outside the gene matches. Germline values: CDR1 LNHNV, CDR2 YYDKDF (reference sequence). CDR3 sequence (DNA): TGTGCCACCAGCAGAAACCGACTAGCGGGGGGAGCAGATACGCAGTATTTT. It specifies CATSRNRLAGGADTQYF.

In regard to this clone: The same CDR3 arises from other DNA sequences in this sample as well. The V call is TRBV6-5, the J call TRBJ1-5, with D possibly matching TRBD1 (6 bases). V was clipped by 2 bases and J by 7 bases, with 15 bases between them. This CDR3 is 15 amino acids long. Germline lookup yields CDR1 MNHEY and CDR2 SVGAGI. The CDR3 here is CASSYGGAGDQPQHF. The CDR3 DNA reads as TGTGCCAGCAGTTACGGGGGGGCGGGTGACCAGCCCCAGCATTTT.

This chain uses TRBV4-3 with TRBJ2-7; 8 nucleotides agree with TRBD2. J lost 5 bases, V lost 5 bases, and 5 bases had no gene match. The germline V gene encodes CDR1 LGHNA and CDR2 YSLEER. This CDR3 contains 13 residues. CDR3 protein: CASSLQAGDEQYF. The CDR3 nucleotides read TGCGCCAGCAGCTTACAAGCGGGAGACGAGCAGTACTTC.